These 28 T cell receptor beta chains originate from one sample sequenced in a study of blood T cell repertoires in COVID-19. Repertoires were generated with immunoSEQ multiplex PCR, while TCRdb's copy carries only in-frame clones and drops some. The sample lists just over 95,000 clones; roughly 87% were seen once. The sequenced material came from peripheral blood. These receptors were collected from a man older than 75 with acute or convalescent COVID-19.

The V and J genes are TRBV20-1 and TRBJ1-1; D gene uncertain. In germline, CDR1 is DFQATT, CDR2 SNEGSKA (reference sequence). V was clipped by 5 bases and J by 2 bases, with 6 bases between them. The CDR3 extends over 11 amino acids. CDR3 sequence reads: CSAQYNTEAFF. The CDR3 DNA reads as TGCAGTGCTCAGTATAACACTGAAGCTTTCTTT.

The chain couples TRBV24-1 to TRBJ2-1; tentative D call: TRBD1 (6 bases). The V gene lost 10 bases and the J gene lost 9 bases, with 12 bases spanning the gap. This CDR3 comprises 11 residues. Germline CDR1 is KGHDR and CDR2 is SFDVKD. The CDR3, as DNA: TGTGCCACAAGGGGGTTGGGTGAGCAGTTCTTC. The encoded protein is CATRGLGEQFF.

The rearrangement uses TRBV25-1 and TRBJ2-3; D is ambiguous. Germline lookup yields CDR1 MGHDK and CDR2 SYGVNS. Trimming shortened V by 8 bases and J by 2 bases, and 8 bases separated the two germline ends. CDR3 size: 12 residues. CDR3 bases: TGTGCCAGCGCCGTGGCCACAGATACGCAGTATTTT. This gives the protein CASAVATDTQYF.

V is TRBV9 and J is TRBJ1-6, with D possibly being TRBD1 (6 bases). Germline lookup yields CDR1 SGDLS and CDR2 YYNGEE. CDR3 length: 19 residues. V was shortened by 0 bases and J by 2 bases, with 18 bases between the two germline ends. This chain's CDR3 is CASSVGAGARVTYNSPLHF. DNA for the CDR3: TGTGCCAGCAGCGTAGGGGCAGGGGCTAGGGTGACCTATAATTCACCCCTCCACTTT.

The gene calls are TRBV14 and TRBJ1-1; 7 nucleotides align to TRBD1. CDR1 and CDR2 (germline): SGHDN, FVKESK. J was trimmed by 0 bases and V by 5 bases; bases with no gene match: 6. The length of the CDR3 is 15 residues. The CDR3 region is CASSKGAGMNTEAFF. The CDR3 DNA reads TGTGCCAGCAGCAAGGGGGCAGGGATGAACACTGAAGCTTTCTTT.

The chain recombines TRBV28 with TRBJ1-4; D perhaps matches TRBD1 (5 bases). The CDR3 length is 14 residues. V was pared by 3 bases and J by 6 bases, with 11 bases between. From germline, CDR1 is MDHEN and CDR2 SYDVKM. The CDR3 loop reads CASSFGGLYEKLFF. The CDR3 region has the DNA TGTGCCAGCAGTTTTGGGGGACTCTATGAAAAACTGTTTTTT.

The CDR3 loop is CASSRTGERSYEQYF. The CDR3 DNA reads TGCGCCAGCAGCCGGACAGGGGAACGTTCCTACGAGCAGTACTTC. V usage is TRBV5-1 and J usage is TRBJ2-7; 9 bases map to TRBD1. Trimming at V came to 4 bases and at J to 1 base, leaving 6 bases not matched to a gene. This CDR3 contains 15 residues. Germline V gives CDR1 SGHRS, CDR2 YFSETQ. Full variable domain (rest looked up from reference TRBV5-1 and TRBJ2-7): KAGVTQTPRYLIKTRGQQVTLSCSPISGHRSVSWYQQTPGQGLQFLFEYFSETQRNKGNFPGRFSGRQFSNSRSEMNVSTLELGDSALYLCASSRTGERSYEQYFGPGTRLTVT.

With respect to this clone: The germline gene is not matched at one end of the junction; a read error may be the cause. J is TRBJ2-7 and V is TRBV19; D gene unclear. The CDR3 is 14 residues long. Per the germline V gene, CDR1 is LNHDA and CDR2 is SQIVND (reference sequence). DNA for the CDR3: TGTGCCAGTAGTATAGGTGGCTCCTCCAACGAGCAGTACTTC. Protein product: CASSIGGSSNEQYF.

V and J are TRBV4-1 and TRBJ2-4; the match to TRBD2 covers 12 bases. V trimming: 1 base; J trimming: 3 bases; junction bases outside the gene matches: 13. This CDR3 has 20 amino acids. Per the germline V gene, CDR1 is MGHRA and CDR2 is YSYEKL. The CDR3 loop is CASSQAPGLAGQGDKNIQYF. The DNA of the CDR3 is TGCGCCAGCAGCCAAGCTCCTGGACTAGCGGGACAAGGGGACAAAAACATTCAGTACTTC.

The gene calls are TRBV14 and TRBJ1-3; D is undetermined. V lost 4 bases and J lost 4, with 14 bases in between. The CDR3 sequence is 15 residues long. Germline CDR1 reads SGHDN; CDR2 reads FVKESK. The CDR3 DNA reads as TGTGCCAGCAGCCGAGTCGAAAGGCGGGGAAACACCATATATTTT. Translated: CASSRVERRGNTIYF.

The V call is TRBV7-9, the J call TRBJ1-1, with 9 bases lining up with TRBD1. Germline trimming cut 1 base from V and 1 base from J; bases unmatched to any gene: 4. The CDR3 has 16 amino acids. Germline lookup yields CDR1 SEHNR and CDR2 FQNEAQ (reference sequence). CDR3 bases: TGTGCCAGCAGCTTAGGGGGGACAGGGAGGAACACTGAAGCTTTCTTT. It specifies CASSLGGTGRNTEAFF.

J is TRBJ1-4 and V is TRBV7-9; 7 bases align to TRBD1. V gave up 5 bases and J gave up 4 bases; unmatched junction bases: 4. This CDR3 spans 14 amino acids. Germline V lookup: CDR1 SEHNR, CDR2 FQNEAQ (reference sequence). CDR3 in amino acids: CASSPGTVNEKLFF. For the CDR3, the DNA is TGTGCCAGCAGCCCCGGGACAGTTAATGAAAAACTGTTTTTT.

CDR3 region: CASSPLRDSTLGYTF. CDR3 DNA sequence: TGTGCCAGCAGCCCACTTCGGGACAGCACCCTTGGCTACACCTTC. The genes are TRBV5-6 and TRBJ1-2; 7 positions match TRBD1. The CDR3 is 15 residues long. V shed 4 bases and J 7 bases; nucleotides not matched to a gene: 13. Germline lookup yields CDR1 SGHDT and CDR2 YYEEEE.

The genes are TRBV4-1 and TRBJ2-6, with TRBD2 as a possible D gene (5 bases). With 1 base removed from V and 0 bases from J, the gap between germline ends came to 7 bases. The CDR3 spans 16 residues. CDR1 is MGHRA, CDR2 YSYEKL, per germline. In DNA form, the CDR3 reads TGCGCCAGCAGCCAAGGGAGCGGCTCTGGGGCCAACGTCCTGACTTTC. The encoded protein is CASSQGSGSGANVLTF.

The gene calls are TRBV6-2 or TRBV6-3 and TRBJ2-1, with 11 bases aligning to TRBD2. Germline V lookup: CDR1 MNHEY, CDR2 SVGEGT. V shed 2 bases, J shed 11 bases, and the junction held 2 bases outside the gene matches. The CDR3 runs 13 residues. CDR3: CASSYGLAGQQFF. CDR3 DNA sequence: TGTGCCAGCAGTTACGGACTAGCGGGCCAGCAGTTCTTC.

The chain employs TRBV6-5 and TRBJ2-3, with a weak D call TRBD2 (6 bases). Trimming stripped 8 bases from V and 5 bases from J, with 14 bases between. The CDR3 runs 13 residues. CDR1 is MNHEY, CDR2 SVGAGI, per germline. The CDR3 spells CASRRGGGDTQYF. CDR3 bases: TGTGCCAGCCGGAGGGGTGGGGGAGATACGCAGTATTTT.

The V gene is TRBV19, the J gene TRBJ2-4; D perhaps matches TRBD2 (7 bases). V lost 5 bases and J lost 5, with 13 bases in between. The germline V gene has CDR1 LNHDA and CDR2 SQIVND (reference sequence). The CDR3 length is 14 residues. Here the CDR3 DNA reads TGTGCCAGTAGTTCACCCGGGGGGCAAAACATTCAGTACTTC. This gives the protein CASSSPGGQNIQYF.

The rearrangement uses TRBV20-1 and TRBJ1-2; D possibly corresponds to TRBD1 (5 bases). CDR1 DFQATT and CDR2 SNEGSKA come from the germline V gene (reference sequence). The CDR3 is made up of 12 amino acids. The V and J ends lost 3 bases and 5 bases respectively, with 10 bases between them. CDR3 sequence reads: CSASEGRYGYTF. The CDR3 DNA sequence: TGCAGTGCTAGTGAGGGGCGGTATGGCTACACCTTC.

The chain has TRBV19 and TRBJ1-4; 9 bases line up with TRBD1. The V gene end was trimmed by 0 bases and the J gene end by 6 bases; junction bases not matched to a gene: 11. The CDR3 spans 18 residues. Germline lookup yields CDR1 LNHDA and CDR2 SQIVND (reference sequence). The CDR3 DNA reads as TGTGCCAGTAGTATAGATCTCCCCGGACAGGGGACGGATGAAAAACTGTTTTTT. It yields the protein CASSIDLPGQGTDEKLFF.

This sequence joins TRBV6-2 or TRBV6-3 and TRBJ1-1; D gene uncertain. Trimming removed 5 bases at V and 3 bases at J, with 19 bases between. Germline V gene data show CDR1 as MNHEY and CDR2 as SVGEGT. The length of the CDR3 is 16 residues. CDR3 protein: CASSTGRTDLYTEAFF. The CDR3 DNA is TGTGCCAGCAGTACGGGCAGGACGGACTTATACACTGAAGCTTTCTTT.

The V and J genes are TRBV24-1 and TRBJ2-1; 8 bases are a match to TRBD2. The V gene end was trimmed by 4 bases and the J gene end by 6 bases; junction bases not matched to a gene: 10. This CDR3 contains 16 residues. CDR1 KGHDR and CDR2 SFDVKD come from the germline V gene. The CDR3 sequence is CATSDPGLERPNEQFF. The DNA for the CDR3 is TGTGCCACCAGTGACCCGGGACTAGAGAGGCCCAATGAGCAGTTCTTC.

V is TRBV27 and J is TRBJ1-5, with D perhaps TRBD1 (5 bases). The CDR3 loop spans 16 amino acids. Trimming took 0 bases from V and 7 from J, leaving 16 bases between them. Germline CDR1 is MNHEY and CDR2 is SMNVEV (reference sequence). The CDR3 here is CASSLSRPGGSQPQHF. CDR3 DNA: TGTGCCAGCAGTTTATCCCGGCCGGGGGGGTCCCAGCCCCAGCATTTT.

The V call is TRBV15, the J call TRBJ2-7, with 7 nucleotides matching TRBD2. CDR3 length equals 17 residues. J gave up 1 base and V 0 bases, and 9 bases lay outside the gene matches. The germline V gene has CDR1 LNHNV and CDR2 YYDKDF (reference sequence). CDR3 sequence (DNA): TGTGCCACCAGCAGAGAGGGTGGCGAGCGGGGATCCTACGAGCAGTACTTC. Amino acid sequence: CATSREGGERGSYEQYF.

This clone came up once. V gene TRBV7-7 combines with J gene TRBJ2-1, with a possible D match to TRBD2 (7 bases). Germline V gives CDR1 SSHAT, CDR2 FNYEAQ (reference sequence). V lost 5 bases and J lost 10, with 12 bases in between. CDR3 length: 12 amino acids. The CDR3 here is CASSLGGGEQFF. The CDR3 DNA is TGTGCCAGCAGCCTGGGAGGGGGAGAGCAGTTCTTC.

The chain joins TRBV6-2 or TRBV6-3 to TRBJ2-1; D perhaps matches TRBD2 (6 bases). The V and J ends lost 2 bases and 5 bases respectively, with 10 bases between them. CDR1 and CDR2 from the germline V gene are MNHEY and SVGEGT. This CDR3 has 14 residues. DNA of the CDR3: TGTGCCAGCAGTTACGCGGGGCGGAACAATGAGCAGTTCTTC. It is translated as CASSYAGRNNEQFF.

The V gene is TRBV19, the J gene TRBJ2-1, with TRBD1 identical over 9 bases. The germline gives CDR1 LNHDA, CDR2 SQIVND (reference sequence). V lost 5 bases, J lost 0 bases, and 8 bases stayed unmatched. The CDR3 sequence is 17 residues long. The CDR3 region is CASSPRQGGSSYNEQFF. The CDR3 coding sequence is TGTGCCAGTAGTCCTCGACAGGGGGGGAGCTCCTACAATGAGCAGTTCTTC.

The V and J genes are TRBV29-1 and TRBJ2-1; possibly TRBD1 for D (5 bases). The CDR3 is 14 residues long. V was shortened by 4 bases and J by 7 bases, with 17 bases between the two germline ends. Looked up from germline, CDR1 is SQVTM and CDR2 is ANQGSEA. The CDR3 is CSVGGVVGRNEQFF. The DNA of the CDR3 is TGCAGCGTTGGGGGCGTGGTAGGCAGGAATGAGCAGTTCTTC.

This rearrangement joins TRBV7-8 to TRBJ1-4; unclear D gene. Germline V gene data show CDR1 as SGHVS and CDR2 as FQNEAQ. V was trimmed by 5 bases and J by 4 bases, leaving 5 bases between them. The CDR3 is 12 amino acids. CDR3 region: CASSEGNEKLFF. The CDR3 bases are TGTGCCAGCAGCGAGGGTAATGAAAAACTGTTTTTT.